Listed below are T cell receptor beta chains from one sample, sequenced in a study of identical twins. From the 5' RACE reads, TCRdb called clonotypes with MiXCR, one entry per CDR3 protein. The sample contains roughly 250,000 distinct CDR3 sequences, roughly 7% of which appear only once. The same specimen was also included in a second study, on yellow fever vaccine responses in identical twins.

The sequencing input was memory (CD45RO+) T cells sorted from blood. The source is a woman aged 18-29 years in good health. The CDR3 runs from the conserved cysteine through the conserved F or W. Each record gives: CDR3 DNA, CDR3 protein, V gene, D gene, clone size, J gene. The D gene is left open where the match is weak. Clone size is shown for a subset of rows, as once, few, many or a class of expanded clone.

DNA: TGTGCCAGCAGCTGGGGGTTTAGCGGCAATGAGCAGTTCTTC; CDR3: CASSWGFSGNEQFF; V: TRBV25-1; D: NA; size: NA; J: TRBJ2-1
DNA: TGTGCCAGCAGCCAAGAAGACAGTACAGATACGCAGTATTTT; CDR3: CASSQEDSTDTQYF; V: TRBV3-1; D: NA; size: many; J: TRBJ2-3
DNA: TGCAGCGTTGAAGATATTTGGGGAGAGACCCAGTACTTC; CDR3: CSVEDIWGETQYF; V: TRBV29-1; D: NA; size: many; J: TRBJ2-5
DNA: TGTGCCAGCAGTGAAGCAAATGGTTCACCCCTCCACTTT; CDR3: CASSEANGSPLHF; V: TRBV2; D: NA; size: many; J: TRBJ1-6
DNA: TGTGCCAGCAGCAACACAGATCAGCCCCAGCATTTT; CDR3: CASSNTDQPQHF; V: TRBV7-2; D: NA; size: NA; J: TRBJ1-5
DNA: TGCAGTGCTGTTAGCGGTATGCAGTATTTT; CDR3: CSAVSGMQYF; V: TRBV20-1; D: NA; size: many; J: TRBJ2-3
DNA: TGTGCCAGCACAAGGGCAGGTCCTATGGGGACTGAAGCTTTCTTT; CDR3: CASTRAGPMGTEAFF; V: TRBV12-3/TRBV12-4; D: NA; size: many; J: TRBJ1-1
DNA: TGTGCCAGCAGTTTAGGGGCCATGGGGACCCAGTACTTC; CDR3: CASSLGAMGTQYF; V: TRBV28; D: NA; size: NA; J: TRBJ2-5
DNA: TGCAGCGTGTCTCGTGGTGGACTAGCGGGAGCTAGTGAGCAGTTCTTC; CDR3: CSVSRGGLAGASEQFF; V: TRBV29-1; D: TRBD2; size: many; J: TRBJ2-1
DNA: TGTGCCAGCAGCCCGGCTGGACAGGGGTCTGGGGCCAACGTCCTGACTTTC; CDR3: CASSPAGQGSGANVLTF; V: TRBV5-5; D: TRBD1; size: NA; J: TRBJ2-6
DNA: TGTGCCATCAGTGAAGTGTCACTAGCCTCGAACACCGGGGAGCTGTTTTTT; CDR3: CAISEVSLASNTGELFF; V: TRBV10-3; D: NA; size: few; J: TRBJ2-2
DNA: TGCGCCAGCATGCCGGACAGGGGGAACACTGAAGCTTTCTTT; CDR3: CASMPDRGNTEAFF; V: TRBV10-1; D: TRBD1; size: NA; J: TRBJ1-1
DNA: TGTGCCAGCAGTTCCCATGTGAGGGGGCGGGAGACCCAGTACTTC; CDR3: CASSSHVRGRETQYF; V: TRBV28; D: TRBD1; size: many; J: TRBJ2-5
DNA: TGTGCCACCCAAATGGGTATATCTATGGCGAATAGCAATCAGCCCCAGCATTTT; CDR3: CATQMGISMANSNQPQHF; V: TRBV24-1; D: NA; size: many; J: TRBJ1-5
DNA: TGTGCCAGCAGCATTAGCGGGGCCCCCTACAATGAGCAGTTCTTC; CDR3: CASSISGAPYNEQFF; V: TRBV9; D: TRBD2; size: NA; J: TRBJ2-1
DNA: TGTGCCAGCAGCTTAGAGGGACAGGGGTCCAGTGAGCAGTTCTTC; CDR3: CASSLEGQGSSEQFF; V: TRBV7-6; D: TRBD1; size: few; J: TRBJ2-1
DNA: TGTGCCAGCACCGATAAATACGAGCAGTACTTC; CDR3: CASTDKYEQYF; V: TRBV6-6; D: NA; size: many; J: TRBJ2-7
DNA: TGTGCTAGTGGTTTGGCCGGGACTAGCGGGAGGGCCTCCGACGAGCAGTACTTC; CDR3: CASGLAGTSGRASDEQYF; V: TRBV12-5; D: TRBD2; size: NA; J: TRBJ2-7
DNA: TGCAGTGCTAGAGATTTTAAAGGGGGCGGTGTAGATACGCAGTATTTT; CDR3: CSARDFKGGGVDTQYF; V: TRBV20-1; D: TRBD1; size: many; J: TRBJ2-3
DNA: TGTGCCAGCAGCCCAACTAGCGGGGAAAACATTCAGTACTTC; CDR3: CASSPTSGENIQYF; V: TRBV3-1; D: TRBD2; size: NA; J: TRBJ2-4
DNA: TGCAGTGCTTGGACTAGTGAAGGCTACGAGCAGTACTTC; CDR3: CSAWTSEGYEQYF; V: TRBV20-1; D: TRBD2; size: many; J: TRBJ2-7
DNA: TGTGCCAGCAGTAGGGAGACTTCTCAAGAGACCCAGTACTTC; CDR3: CASSRETSQETQYF; V: TRBV25-1; D: NA; size: NA; J: TRBJ2-5
DNA: TGTGCCACCAGTGATTTATTCTCGGGCGCCAATGAGCAGTTCTTC; CDR3: CATSDLFSGANEQFF; V: TRBV24-1; D: NA; size: NA; J: TRBJ2-1
DNA: TGTGCACAGGGAGGAACTGAAGCTTTCTTT; CDR3: CAQGGTEAFF; V: TRBV7-7; D: NA; size: NA; J: TRBJ1-1
DNA: TGCAGTGCTAGCAAGTTTCGGATGGCGGGAGCCAACGATATAGCCAAAAACATTCAGTACTTC; CDR3: CSASKFRMAGANDIAKNIQYF; V: TRBV20-1; D: TRBD2; size: NA; J: TRBJ2-4
DNA: TGTGCCAGCAGCTTAGGGATGGCCAAAAACATTCAGTACTTC; CDR3: CASSLGMAKNIQYF; V: TRBV7-8; D: NA; size: NA; J: TRBJ2-4
DNA: TGTGCCAGCAGCGTCGACTCTGGAAACACCATATATTTT; CDR3: CASSVDSGNTIYF; V: TRBV9; D: NA; size: many; J: TRBJ1-3
DNA: TGTGCCACCAGCACCTATACTAGCGCTAATGAGCAGTTCTTC; CDR3: CATSTYTSANEQFF; V: TRBV15; D: TRBD2; size: NA; J: TRBJ2-1
DNA: TGTGCCAGCAAGAGCGGGAGAGCCGTCCTAGGGGAGACCCAGTACTTC; CDR3: CASKSGRAVLGETQYF; V: TRBV28; D: TRBD2; size: many; J: TRBJ2-5
DNA: TGTGCCAGCAGTGTCAAGGATAGCTATGGCTACACCTTC; CDR3: CASSVKDSYGYTF; V: TRBV2; D: NA; size: NA; J: TRBJ1-2
DNA: TGTGCCAGCACCTGGGGGGAGTCCCACTATGGCTACACCTTC; CDR3: CASTWGESHYGYTF; V: TRBV5-6; D: NA; size: many; J: TRBJ1-2
DNA: TGCGCCAGCAGTAGGACAGGGGATATGGAGACCCAGTACTTC; CDR3: CASSRTGDMETQYF; V: TRBV5-1; D: TRBD1; size: NA; J: TRBJ2-5
DNA: TGTGCCAGCAGTGAGTGGGGACTAGCGGGATTTGAGCAGTTCTTC; CDR3: CASSEWGLAGFEQFF; V: TRBV2; D: TRBD2; size: few; J: TRBJ2-1
DNA: TGCGCCAGCAGCTTGACAGGGTCCACCTACAATGAGCAGTTCTTC; CDR3: CASSLTGSTYNEQFF; V: TRBV5-1; D: NA; size: few; J: TRBJ2-1
DNA: TGTGCCAGCAGTGCCCGGGACAGCTCCTACGAGCAGTACTTC; CDR3: CASSARDSSYEQYF; V: TRBV6-1; D: TRBD1; size: NA; J: TRBJ2-7
DNA: TGCAGTGCTAGATCGGGACTCAGGGATACGCAGTATTTT; CDR3: CSARSGLRDTQYF; V: TRBV20-1; D: NA; size: NA; J: TRBJ2-3
DNA: TGCGCCAGCACGGACGGTTTCTATGGCTACACCTTC; CDR3: CASTDGFYGYTF; V: TRBV5-1; D: NA; size: NA; J: TRBJ1-2
DNA: TGTGCCAGCGGCAGGACTAGCGGGAGCACAGATACGCAGTATTTT; CDR3: CASGRTSGSTDTQYF; V: TRBV6-4; D: TRBD2; size: NA; J: TRBJ2-3
DNA: TGTGCCAGCAGCTTAGGGGGACTAGCGGGAGGTCTTGATGAGCAGTTCTTC; CDR3: CASSLGGLAGGLDEQFF; V: TRBV7-7; D: TRBD2; size: many; J: TRBJ2-1
DNA: TGCAGTGCCCGACAGGGAGGCACTGAAGCTTTCTTT; CDR3: CSARQGGTEAFF; V: TRBV20-1; D: TRBD1; size: NA; J: TRBJ1-1
DNA: TGTGCCAGCAGTGAAGCCCGGGACAGGGAAGCTTTCTTT; CDR3: CASSEARDREAFF; V: TRBV6-1; D: TRBD1; size: many; J: TRBJ1-1
DNA: TGTGCCAGCAAACAGGGGCCGGGTGAGCAGTTCTTC; CDR3: CASKQGPGEQFF; V: TRBV2; D: TRBD1; size: NA; J: TRBJ2-1
DNA: TGCAGTGCGAGCTATACCATCGGATTCGATACGCAGTATTTT; CDR3: CSASYTIGFDTQYF; V: TRBV20-1; D: NA; size: NA; J: TRBJ2-3
DNA: TGTGCCAGCAGCTTAGAACAGGGGATTGGAACTGAAGCTTTCTTT; CDR3: CASSLEQGIGTEAFF; V: TRBV7-8; D: TRBD1; size: many; J: TRBJ1-1
DNA: TGCAGTGCCTCAGGGATAGGGGGCGGGGAGCTGTTTTTT; CDR3: CSASGIGGGELFF; V: TRBV20-1; D: NA; size: NA; J: TRBJ2-2
DNA: TGTGCCAGCAGCTTAGTAGTCACAGGGGTTACACCCCTCCACTTT; CDR3: CASSLVVTGVTPLHF; V: TRBV7-8; D: TRBD1; size: many; J: TRBJ1-6
DNA: TGCAGTGCTAGAGGGTGGCTTTCCAACAATGAGCAGTTCTTC; CDR3: CSARGWLSNNEQFF; V: TRBV20-1; D: NA; size: NA; J: TRBJ2-1
DNA: TGCAGCGGGGGGGAGGCGGTCGCTGAAGCTTTCTTT; CDR3: CSGGEAVAEAFF; V: TRBV29-1; D: NA; size: NA; J: TRBJ1-1
DNA: TGTGCCAGCAGCCGGTACTCCTACGAGCAGTACTTC; CDR3: CASSRYSYEQYF; V: TRBV7-2; D: NA; size: few; J: TRBJ2-7
DNA: TGCGCCAGCAGCCAAGGGGGACAGGCTATTAACTATGGCTACACCTTC; CDR3: CASSQGGQAINYGYTF; V: TRBV5-1; D: TRBD1; size: many; J: TRBJ1-2
DNA: TGCAGTGCTCCCCCCTGGGGTTCGAGATACAATGAGCAGTTCTTC; CDR3: CSAPPWGSRYNEQFF; V: TRBV20-1; D: NA; size: NA; J: TRBJ2-1
DNA: TGTGCCAGCAGCTCGAAGCGTGGACTAGCGGGGGCCCTGAATCAAGAGACCCAGTACTTC; CDR3: CASSSKRGLAGALNQETQYF; V: TRBV7-4; D: TRBD2; size: few; J: TRBJ2-5
DNA: TGCGCCAGCAGCTTGGCTCCGACAGGGGCCGGTCAGCCCCAGCATTTT; CDR3: CASSLAPTGAGQPQHF; V: TRBV5-1; D: TRBD1; size: many; J: TRBJ1-5